The following is a T cell receptor beta chain sequence with its context. Its antigen remains unidentified. The data are from a study of CD8+ T cells in alopecia areata. Study-wide points: Among the top 100, expanded CD8+ clones, as well as scalp clonality, were significantly decreased by tofacitinib. It was observed that many expanded lesional clones persisted in scalp and blood during tofacitinib. Uncertainty about whether baseline CD8+ expansion is linked to response remains, with one nonresponder.

CDR1 is SNHLY and CDR2 is FYNNEI in the germline V gene. The CDR3 sequence is 14 residues long. J lost 4 bases, V lost 5 bases, and 7 bases had no gene match. RNA extraction and reverse transcription yielded cDNA as sequencing template. Sequencing was performed with immunoSEQ multiplex PCR; in TCRdb, only in-frame clones are kept and a portion is missing. This table has 200,000 to 250,000 clones, more than 45% appearing once. Treatment: oral pan-JAK inhibitor, 5-10 mg twice daily. In alopecia areata patients, both lesional scalp punch biopsies and peripheral blood were collected. Sequencing was performed on CD4+ T cells sorted from blood, taken at week 4, from a patient treated with tofacitinib. The chain combines TRBV2 with TRBJ1-1; 7 bases are shared with TRBD1. The source of this sequence is a human donor with alopecia areata. CDR3 DNA sequence: TGTGCCAGCAGTTCTACAGGGGTTGTCACTGAAGCTTTCTTT. Protein: CASSSTGVVTEAFF. Drawing the rest from reference TRBV2 and TRBJ1-1, the complete variable domain is EPEVTQTPSHQVTQMGQEVILRCVPISNHLYFYWYRQILGQKVEFLVSFYNNEISEKSEIFDDQFSVERPDGSNFTLKIRSTKLEDSAMYFCASSSTGVVTEAFFGQGTRLTVV.